One and the same sample provided the 6 T cell receptor beta chains below, sequenced in a study of post-analysis software for immune sequencing data. Overall study results and limits: Five TRBV segments, including TRBV5-6, TRBV5-1 and TRBV20-1, were more frequent in patients than controls.

Carried by the TCR beta cDNA libraries were unique molecular identifiers. Using its own MiXCR run on the PCR reads, TCRdb lists one record per CDR3 protein. The sample yields about 400,000 distinct CDR3 sequences, 30% to 45% seen once. These receptors' targets are unknown. The sequenced sample was blood. Source of these receptors: a girl aged 5 to 17 with multiple sclerosis.

V usage is TRBV20-1 and J usage is TRBJ2-1; 10 bases agree with TRBD2. This CDR3 spans 15 amino acids. The J segment lost 2 bases and the V segment lost 4 bases, leaving 5 bases of the junction unmatched. Germline V lookup: CDR1 DFQATT, CDR2 SNEGSKA (reference sequence). The CDR3 is CSATLAGDPYNEQFF. In DNA form, the CDR3 reads TGCAGTGCTACTCTAGCGGGGGACCCCTACAATGAGCAGTTCTTC.

V usage is TRBV3-1 and J usage is TRBJ2-3, with no clear D. The length of the CDR3 is 14 residues. Germline V gene sequence: CDR1 LGHDT, CDR2 YNNKEL (reference sequence). With 0 bases removed from V and 8 bases from J, the gap between germline ends came to 12 bases. CDR3 sequence reads: CASSQDEAGRTQYF. CDR3 sequence (DNA): TGTGCCAGCAGCCAAGATGAGGCAGGACGTACGCAGTATTTT.

The V gene is TRBV5-8, the J gene TRBJ1-2; no clear D. With 4 bases removed from V and 1 base from J, the gap between germline ends came to 11 bases. Germline lookup yields CDR1 SGHTS and CDR2 YDEGEE. CDR3 length equals 14 residues. CDR3 DNA sequence: TGTGCCAGCAGCCGGAGGTCGGATAACTATGGCTACACCTTC. Its protein product is CASSRRSDNYGYTF.

CDR3 DNA sequence: TGCAGCGTGGGCGGGGGGAGGAATGAGCAGTTCTTC. It yields the protein CSVGGGRNEQFF. This chain joins TRBV29-1 and TRBJ2-1; 8 nucleotides agree with TRBD2. Germline V gene sequence: CDR1 SQVTM, CDR2 ANQGSEA. This CDR3 comprises 12 residues. The trim removed 6 bases at V and 7 bases at J, leaving 5 bases unmatched.

This clonotype was seen repeatedly, ten times or more. This sequence joins TRBV5-1 and TRBJ2-3; D is undetermined. The germline V gene encodes CDR1 SGHRS and CDR2 YFSETQ. V was shortened by 3 bases and J by 0 bases, with 5 bases between the two germline ends. The CDR3 runs 13 residues. CDR3 DNA: TGCGCCAGCAGCTCCCCAAGCACAGATACGCAGTATTTT. Translation gives CASSSPSTDTQYF.

This clonotype was seen a single time. The rearrangement uses TRBV11-2 and TRBJ1-1, with 12 bases aligning to TRBD1. The ends lost 8 bases at V and 4 bases at J; junction bases unmatched: 8. CDR3 length equals 15 residues. From germline, CDR1 is SGHAT and CDR2 FQNNGV. The chain's CDR3 is CASGGTGGEGTEAFF. CDR3 DNA: TGTGCCAGCGGCGGGACAGGGGGCGAGGGCACTGAAGCTTTCTTT.